What follows are 7 T cell receptor beta chains derived from one specimen sequenced in a study of technical replicates of blood from a handful of donors. The data were produced by immunoSEQ multiplex PCR, yet TCRdb's version contains in-frame clones alone and is incomplete. The data contain about 84,000 clones, more than 95% of them singletons. Sequences were obtained from T cells isolated from PBMCs. These receptors were collected from a human donor in good health.

This chain links TRBV7-9 with TRBJ1-1; D is unresolved. Germline assignment: CDR1 SEHNR and CDR2 FQNEAQ (reference sequence). The CDR3 totals 15 residues. Trimming stripped 4 bases from V and 1 base from J, with 13 bases between. The CDR3 nucleotides are TGTGCCAGCAGCTCCCTCGCGGGTAGGAACACTGAAGCTTTCTTT. Translating it yields CASSSLAGRNTEAFF.

CDR3 DNA sequence: TGCGCCAGCAGCTACGGTCGCACAGATACGCAGTATTTT. Translating gives CASSYGRTDTQYF. This rearrangement joins TRBV5-1 to TRBJ2-3; no reliable D call. V lost 3 bases and J lost 1, with 6 bases in between. Germline CDR1 and CDR2: SGHRS and YFSETQ. This CDR3 has 13 amino acids.

CDR3 nucleotide sequence: TGTGCCAGCAGGACGGTGGACAGGGCTAATGGCTACACCTTC. It translates to CASRTVDRANGYTF. The rearrangement joins TRBV6-1 to TRBJ1-2, with 8 bases that match TRBD1. In germline, CDR1 is MNHNS, CDR2 SASEGT. The CDR3 consists of 14 residues. Trimming cost V 6 bases and J 6 bases; bases outside gene matches: 9.

V gene TRBV27 combines with J gene TRBJ1-4, with a possible D match to TRBD1 (5 bases). Germline V gene data show CDR1 as MNHEY and CDR2 as SMNVEV (reference sequence). The CDR3 consists of 13 residues. V was cut by 6 bases and J by 8 bases, with 13 bases left in between. DNA for the CDR3: TGTGCCAGCAGGCCCGGGGGTTGGGAAAAACTGTTTTTT. This encodes CASRPGGWEKLFF.

This sequence joins TRBV11-3 and TRBJ2-1, with D tentatively TRBD2 (5 bases). The ends were cut back, 4 bases at V and 9 bases at J, with 13 bases in the middle. CDR1 and CDR2 (germline): SGHNT, YENEEA. The CDR3 has 13 amino acids. The CDR3 sequence is CASSSAAGGEQFF. The CDR3 DNA reads TGTGCCAGCAGCTCCGCCGCGGGCGGTGAGCAGTTCTTC.

The chain couples TRBV16 to TRBJ2-7; unclear D gene. The ends were cut back, 1 base at V and 7 bases at J, with 8 bases in the middle. In germline, CDR1 is KGHSY, CDR2 FQNENV. The CDR3 has 12 amino acids. The chain's CDR3 is CASSQLAPEQYF. The CDR3 bases are TGTGCCAGCAGCCAATTGGCTCCGGAGCAGTACTTC.

CDR3 amino acids: CSADGDGNTIYF. The CDR3 nucleotides read TGCAGCGCCGACGGGGATGGAAACACCATATATTTT. The rearrangement links TRBV29-1 to TRBJ1-3; D gene uncertain. The germline gives CDR1 SQVTM, CDR2 ANQGSEA. The CDR3 length is 12 residues. Trimming took 7 bases from V and 3 from J, leaving 10 bases between them.